Reported below is one T cell receptor beta chain. This sample was taken from a study of blood T cell repertoires in COVID-19. Overall study: Italy, Spain and the United States were the sources of the convalescent and acute COVID-19 samples. Sources were T cells, B-cell-depleted T cells, or PBMCs; the material itself was cDNA or gDNA.

The assay was immunoSEQ multiplex PCR, and TCRdb's table has in-frame clones only and misses some. Of about 98,000 clones in the sample, around 80% were seen once. V shed 6 bases, J shed 0 bases, and the junction held 8 bases outside the gene matches. Germline V gives CDR1 MNHEY, CDR2 SVGEGT. CDR3 length equals 16 residues. The V call is TRBV6-2 or TRBV6-3, the J call TRBJ2-5; 9 bases agree with TRBD1. Sequences were obtained from peripheral blood. The receptor was derived from a man between 60 and 70 years old with acute or convalescent COVID-19. CDR3 DNA: TGTGCCAGCAGCCCTTGGGGGACAGGGTACCAAGAGACCCAGTACTTC. Translated, it gives CASSPWGTGYQETQYF.